By sample share, the clone carrying this T cell receptor (beta chain) is medium-sized (0.01 to 0.1%). V shed 4 bases and J 5 bases; nucleotides not matched to a gene: 2. Germline values: CDR1 SNHLY, CDR2 FYNNEI. This CDR3 spans 14 amino acids. Construction of the TCRbeta library involved unique molecular identifiers. In TCRdb, the PCR reads were re-called with MiXCR into one record per CDR3 protein. Of 6,000 or so distinct CDR3 sequences listed, about 14% are singletons. The data belong to a study of T-cell reconstitution after alpha-beta-depleted transplantation in children. The sequences come from PBMCs, collected before TCRalphabeta/CD19-depleted stem cell transplant. The TCR originated in a boy aged 5 to 17 with acute lymphoblastic leukemia, due to receive a stem cell transplant. This chain connects TRBV2 to TRBJ2-2; TRBD2 agrees at 9 bases. CDR3 DNA: TGTGCCAGCAGTGGCGGACTAGCGACCGGGGAGCTGTTTTTT. It codes for CASSGGLATGELFF.